A selection of T cell receptor beta chains follows, all from one sample in a study of T cell responses to AZD1222 COVID-19 vaccine. Clones were sequenced by immunoSEQ multiplex PCR, and TCRdb holds only the in-frame ones, with some missing. The repertoire holds about 130,000 clones, with about nine tenths as singletons. The source was peripheral blood, collected 28 days after the second AZD1222 dose. All receptors come from an adult who received the AZD1222 COVID-19 vaccine. CDR3s include the opening cysteine and the closing phenylalanine or tryptophan. A D gene is named only where the DNA matches it firmly.

d_call	j_call	v_call	cdr3_aa
-	TRBJ1-1	TRBV3-1/TRBV3-2	CASSLTRSAEAFF
-	TRBJ1-2	TRBV2	CASSDSNYGYTF
TRBD2	TRBJ2-7	TRBV10-1	CASSKTPSSGSFYEQYF
-	TRBJ2-1	TRBV6-5	CASRPLGNYNEQFF
-	TRBJ2-7	TRBV6-6	CASSTQGLEQYF
TRBD1	TRBJ1-2	TRBV4-3	CASSQVAGQGYGYTF
-	TRBJ1-1	TRBV18	CASSPPSGLNTEAFF
-	TRBJ2-1	TRBV9	CASSLGGRRSDEQFF
TRBD1	TRBJ1-5	TRBV4-1	CASSQGFLDREMVSNQPQHF
-	TRBJ1-1	TRBV29-1	CSVGQGWGMSTEAFF
-	TRBJ2-7	TRBV7-9	CASSPIADRSYEQYF
TRBD1	TRBJ1-1	TRBV9	CASSARQGGMNTEAFF
-	TRBJ1-1	TRBV7-6	CASSLVGQGTEAFF